Below, 2 T cell receptor beta chains from the same sample are listed, as sequenced in a study of CD8+ T cells in alopecia areata. Treatment reported: oral pan-JAK inhibitor, 5-10 mg twice daily. Investigators isolated RNA and reverse transcribed it into cDNA to act as the sequencing template. Data came from immunoSEQ multiplex PCR; TCRdb stores just in-frame clones and leaves some out. The table includes more than 90,000 clones, approximately 54% detected once. This sample comprised CD8+ T cells sorted from blood, obtained at week 24, from a patient treated with tofacitinib. The receptors derive from a human donor with alopecia areata.

J is TRBJ2-3 and V is TRBV7-6; 7 bases line up with TRBD2. The length of the CDR3 is 15 residues. Germline V gives CDR1 SGHVS, CDR2 FNYEAQ. With 5 bases clipped from V and 3 bases from J, the junction kept 8 bases outside the gene matches. The CDR3 loop is CASSEMTSPTDTQYF. The CDR3 region has the DNA TGTGCCAGCAGCGAGATGACTAGCCCTACAGATACGCAGTATTTT. Using reference TRBV7-6 and TRBJ2-3 for the parts outside the CDR3, the full variable domain is GAGVSQSPRYKVTKRGQDVALRCDPISGHVSLYWYRQALGQGPEFLTYFNYEAQQDKSGLPNDRFSAERPEGSISTLTIQRTEQRDSAMYRCASSEMTSPTDTQYFGPGTRLTVL.

This chain uses TRBV5-6 with TRBJ1-1; D is ambiguous. The CDR3 loop spans 14 amino acids. Trimming stripped 4 bases from V and 1 base from J, with 11 bases between. Germline values: CDR1 SGHDT, CDR2 YYEEEE. The CDR3 DNA sequence: TGTGCCAGCAGCCCCTGGTTGGGGAACACTGAAGCTTTCTTT. Translated: CASSPWLGNTEAFF.